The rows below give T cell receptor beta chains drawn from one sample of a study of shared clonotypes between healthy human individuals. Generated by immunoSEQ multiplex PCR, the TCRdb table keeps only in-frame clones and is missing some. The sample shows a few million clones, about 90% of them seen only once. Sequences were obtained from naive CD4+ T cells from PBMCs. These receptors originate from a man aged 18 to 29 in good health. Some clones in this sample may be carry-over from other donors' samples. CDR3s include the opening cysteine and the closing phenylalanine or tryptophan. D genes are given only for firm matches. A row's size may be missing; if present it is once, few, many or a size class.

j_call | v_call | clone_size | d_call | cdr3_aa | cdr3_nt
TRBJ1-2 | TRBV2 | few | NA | CASSGLGGYTF | TGTGCCAGCAGTGGATTGGGTGGCTACACCTTC
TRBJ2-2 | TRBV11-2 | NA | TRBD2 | CASSRGGRSNTGELFF | TGTGCCAGCAGCCGGGGAGGGCGGTCGAACACCGGGGAGCTGTTTTTT
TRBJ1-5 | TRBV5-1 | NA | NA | CASSPDSRSNQPQHF | TGCGCCAGCAGTCCAGACAGTAGGAGCAATCAGCCCCAGCATTTT
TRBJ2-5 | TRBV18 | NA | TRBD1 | CASSPGTGQETQYF | TGTGCCAGCTCACCAGGGACAGGGCAAGAGACCCAGTACTTC
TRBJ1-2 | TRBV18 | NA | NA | CASLSGGEGYGYTF | TGTGCCAGCCTCTCGGGGGGAGAAGGCTATGGCTACACCTTC
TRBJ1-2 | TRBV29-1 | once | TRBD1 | CSVQKTGGTGYGYTF | TGCAGCGTTCAAAAAACAGGGGGTACCGGGTATGGCTACACCTTC
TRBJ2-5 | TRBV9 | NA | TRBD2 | CASSVGAGGPEETQYF | TGTGCCAGCAGCGTAGGGGCGGGAGGGCCGGAGGAGACCCAGTACTTC
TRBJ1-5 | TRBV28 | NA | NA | CASMGQGWTTQHF | TGTGCCAGCATGGGGCAGGGCTGGACGACCCAGCATTTT
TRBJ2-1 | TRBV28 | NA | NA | CASSSHAPGSYNEQFF | TGTGCCAGCAGTTCCCACGCCCCCGGCTCCTACAATGAGCAGTTCTTC
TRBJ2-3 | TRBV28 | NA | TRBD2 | CASSNTPRAGVSDTQYF | TGTGCCAGCAGCAATACCCCAAGAGCGGGAGTGTCAGATACGCAGTATTTT
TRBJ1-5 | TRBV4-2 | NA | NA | CASSQLLEVGSNQPQHF | TGTGCCAGCAGCCAATTGCTGGAAGTTGGGAGCAATCAGCCCCAGCATTTT
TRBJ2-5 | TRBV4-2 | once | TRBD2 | CASSQLTSGRQETQYF | TGTGCCAGCAGCCAATTGACTAGCGGGCGTCAAGAGACCCAGTACTTC
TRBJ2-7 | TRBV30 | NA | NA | CAWSNKSPPEQYF | TGTGCCTGGAGTAATAAGTCCCCCCCCGAGCAGTACTTC
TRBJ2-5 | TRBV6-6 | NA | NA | CASSLGPETQYF | TGTGCCAGCAGCCTGGGTCCGGAGACCCAGTACTTC
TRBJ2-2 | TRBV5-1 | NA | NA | CASSPGTGGVNTGELFF | TGCGCCAGCAGCCCGGGGACCGGAGGGGTAAACACCGGGGAGCTGTTTTTT
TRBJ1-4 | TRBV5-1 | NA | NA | CASSLATGFGEKLFF | TGCGCCAGCAGCTTGGCCACTGGCTTCGGAGAAAAACTGTTTTTT
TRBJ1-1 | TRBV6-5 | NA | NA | CASSEYSNTEAFF | TGTGCCAGCAGCGAATATAGTAACACTGAAGCTTTCTTT
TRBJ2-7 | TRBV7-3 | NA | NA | CASSARDYRGSGYF | TGTGCCAGCAGCGCCCGGGATTACCGCGGGTCGGGGTACTTC
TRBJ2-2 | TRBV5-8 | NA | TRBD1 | CASSWTGGELFF | TGTGCCAGCAGCTGGACAGGCGGGGAGCTGTTTTTT
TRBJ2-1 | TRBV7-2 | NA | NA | CASSTQIDNEQFF | TGTGCCAGCAGCACTCAAATAGACAATGAGCAGTTCTTC
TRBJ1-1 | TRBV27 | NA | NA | CASSLGPYTEAFF | TGTGCCAGCAGTTTAGGTCCGTACACTGAAGCTTTCTTT
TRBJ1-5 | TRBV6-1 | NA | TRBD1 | CASRETTGGGPQHF | TGTGCCAGCAGGGAGACCACAGGGGGAGGACCCCAGCATTTT
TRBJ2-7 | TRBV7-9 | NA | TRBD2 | CASSPPHGGTTYEQYF | TGTGCCAGCAGCCCACCACACGGGGGGACGACCTACGAGCAGTACTTC
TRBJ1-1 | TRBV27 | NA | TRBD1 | CASSRQGASTEAFF | TGTGCCAGCAGCCGACAGGGGGCGAGCACTGAAGCTTTCTTT
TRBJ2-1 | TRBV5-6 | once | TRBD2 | CASSLGLDVDEQFF | TGTGCCAGCAGCCTCGGACTAGATGTCGATGAGCAGTTCTTC
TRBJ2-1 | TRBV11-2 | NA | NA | CASSLYKPAPNEQFF | TGTGCCAGCAGCTTGTATAAACCCGCCCCAAATGAGCAGTTCTTC
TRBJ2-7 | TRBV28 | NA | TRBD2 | CASSVLAGSLEQYF | TGTGCCAGCAGTGTGCTAGCGGGTTCGTTGGAGCAGTACTTC
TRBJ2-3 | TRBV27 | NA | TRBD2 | CASLLGLAHTSTDTQYF | TGTGCCAGTCTACTTGGACTAGCGCATACTAGCACAGATACGCAGTATTTT
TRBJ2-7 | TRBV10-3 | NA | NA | CAIRGTIDSYEQYF | TGTGCCATCAGGGGGACGATTGACTCCTACGAGCAGTACTTC
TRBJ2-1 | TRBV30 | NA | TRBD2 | CAWSVCTAGVELEQFF | TGTGCCTGGAGTGTTTGTACAGCGGGAGTTGAGCTTGAGCAGTTCTTC
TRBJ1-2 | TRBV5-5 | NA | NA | CASSLVSGGANYGYTF | TGTGCCAGCAGCTTGGTTTCTGGGGGAGCTAACTATGGCTACACCTTC
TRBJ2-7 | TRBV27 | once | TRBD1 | CASSLSGDRGGTEQYF | TGTGCCAGCAGTTTATCGGGAGACAGGGGGGGTACCGAGCAGTACTTC
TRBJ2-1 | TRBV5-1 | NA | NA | CASSLEWAGGNEQFF | TGCGCCAGCAGCTTGGAATGGGCAGGGGGGAATGAGCAGTTCTTC
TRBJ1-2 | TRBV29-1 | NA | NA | CSVGLRRDYGYTF | TGCAGCGTTGGACTTAGGAGGGACTATGGCTACACCTTC
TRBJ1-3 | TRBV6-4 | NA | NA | CASIGGPGNTIYF | TGTGCCAGCATTGGGGGACCTGGAAACACCATATATTTT
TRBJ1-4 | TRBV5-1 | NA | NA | CASSLGVRATNEKLFF | TGCGCCAGCAGCTTGGGAGTCAGGGCAACTAATGAAAAACTGTTTTTT
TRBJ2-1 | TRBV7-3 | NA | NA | CASSDTTGDEQFF | TGTGCCAGCAGCGATACTACTGGCGATGAGCAGTTCTTC
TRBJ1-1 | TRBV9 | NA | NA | CASSPGMNTEAFF | TGTGCCAGCAGCCCAGGGATGAACACTGAAGCTTTCTTT
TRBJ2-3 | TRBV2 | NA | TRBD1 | CASRLDRGTDTQYF | TGTGCCAGCAGACTAGACAGGGGAACAGATACGCAGTATTTT
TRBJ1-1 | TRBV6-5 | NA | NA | CATALGGNTEAFF | TGTGCCACAGCCCTCGGGGGTAACACTGAAGCTTTCTTT
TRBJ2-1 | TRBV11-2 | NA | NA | CASSLGQTTGNEQFF | TGTGCCAGCAGCTTAGGCCAGACAACTGGCAATGAGCAGTTCTTC
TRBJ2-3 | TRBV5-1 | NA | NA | CASSLMDTQYF | TGCGCCAGCAGCTTGATGGATACGCAGTATTTT
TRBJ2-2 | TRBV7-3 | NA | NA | CASSFGSGELFF | TGTGCCAGCAGCTTCGGTTCTGGGGAGCTGTTTTTT
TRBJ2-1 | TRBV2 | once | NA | CASSEATSINEQFF | TGTGCCAGCAGTGAAGCTACTAGCATCAATGAGCAGTTCTTC
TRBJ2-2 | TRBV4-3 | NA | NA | CASSQYGELFF | TGCGCCAGCAGCCAGTACGGGGAGCTGTTTTTT
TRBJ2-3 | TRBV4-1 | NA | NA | CASSQLGIGGTDTQYF | TGCGCCAGCAGCCAATTGGGGATTGGTGGCACAGATACGCAGTATTTT
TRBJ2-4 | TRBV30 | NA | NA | CAWSVKPASLDF | TGTGCCTGGAGTGTAAAACCCGCTAGCTTGGACTTC
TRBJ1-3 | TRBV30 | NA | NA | CAWSLGTGNTIYF | TGTGCCTGGAGTCTAGGGACTGGAAACACCATATATTTT
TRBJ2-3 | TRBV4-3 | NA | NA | CASSQGNAGSGDTQYF | TGCGCCAGCAGCCAAGGGAACGCGGGAAGCGGAGATACGCAGTATTTT